This T cell receptor (beta chain) was recovered during a study of HIV-infected patients and healthy controls. A single record per CDR3 protein comes from TCRdb applying MiXCR to the 5' RACE reads. The data contain some 67,000 distinct CDR3 sequences, less than 20% of them singletons. J was trimmed by 10 bases and V by 1 base; bases with no gene match: 6. CDR1 and CDR2 (germline): DFQATT, SNEGSKA (reference sequence). The CDR3 spans 14 residues. This clonotype was counted a few times. The sample was CD4+ T cells from blood. This chain uses TRBV20-1 with TRBJ1-6, with TRBD1 matching over 8 bases. This TCR was sampled from a human donor in good health. DNA of the CDR3: TGCAGTGCTAGAGCTGCAGGGGGCGGCTCACCCCTCCACTTT. This codes for CSARAAGGGSPLHF.